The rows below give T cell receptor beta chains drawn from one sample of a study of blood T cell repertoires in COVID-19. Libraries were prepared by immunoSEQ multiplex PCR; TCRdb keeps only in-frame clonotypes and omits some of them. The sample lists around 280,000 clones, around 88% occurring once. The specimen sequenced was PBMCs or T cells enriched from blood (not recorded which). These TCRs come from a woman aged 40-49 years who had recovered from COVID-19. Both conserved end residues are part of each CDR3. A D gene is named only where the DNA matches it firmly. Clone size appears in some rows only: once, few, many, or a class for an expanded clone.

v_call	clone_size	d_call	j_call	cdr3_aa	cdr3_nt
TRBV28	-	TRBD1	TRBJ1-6	CASRRPQGDFSPLHF	TGTGCCAGCAGAAGACCTCAGGGGGACTTTTCACCCCTCCACTTT
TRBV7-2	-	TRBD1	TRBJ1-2	CASSFGTGDDYTF	TGTGCCAGCAGCTTTGGGACAGGGGACGACTACACCTTC
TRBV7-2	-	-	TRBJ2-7	CASSLLAQTTGGSSYEQYF	TGTGCCAGCAGCTTATTAGCACAAACCACCGGAGGAAGCTCCTACGAGCAGTACTTC
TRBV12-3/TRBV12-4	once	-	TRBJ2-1	CASSFVARNEQFF	TGTGCCAGCAGTTTCGTAGCGCGCAATGAGCAGTTCTTC
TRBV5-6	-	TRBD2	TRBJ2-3	CASSGPGGLTDTQYF	TGTGCCAGCAGCGGGCCGGGGGGACTCACAGATACGCAGTATTTT
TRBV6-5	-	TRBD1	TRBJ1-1	CASSSAGTGRDTEAFF	TGTGCCAGCAGTTCCGCCGGGACAGGGAGGGACACTGAAGCTTTCTTT
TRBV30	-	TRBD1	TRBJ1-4	CAWSTGQGDEKLFF	TGTGCCTGGAGTACGGGACAGGGAGATGAAAAACTGTTTTTT
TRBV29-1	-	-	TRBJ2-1	CSVDRGRGSEQFF	TGCAGCGTTGACAGGGGCAGGGGAAGTGAGCAGTTCTTC
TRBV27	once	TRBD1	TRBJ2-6	CASSFPTGPGANVLTF	TGTGCCAGCAGTTTCCCGACAGGGCCTGGGGCCAACGTCCTGACTTTC
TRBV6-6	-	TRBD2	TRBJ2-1	CASSRTSGRSNEQFF	TGTGCCAGCAGTAGGACTAGCGGGAGAAGTAATGAGCAGTTCTTC
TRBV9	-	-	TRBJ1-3	CASSVGTAGNTIYF	TGTGCCAGCAGCGTAGGGACAGCTGGAAACACCATATATTTT
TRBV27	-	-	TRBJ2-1	CASSSVGISERVYNEQFF	TGTGCCAGCAGTTCCGTAGGGATTAGCGAGAGGGTGTACAATGAGCAGTTCTTC
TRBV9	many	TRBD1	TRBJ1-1	CTSSVGDRPEAFF	TGTACCAGCAGCGTAGGGGACAGGCCCGAAGCTTTCTTT
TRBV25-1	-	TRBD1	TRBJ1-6	CASSEKTGKMSLHF	TGTGCCAGCAGTGAAAAGACAGGGAAGATGTCCCTCCACTTT
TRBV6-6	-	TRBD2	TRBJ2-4	CASSYPPGLAGESQYF	TGTGCCAGCAGTTACCCCCCGGGACTAGCGGGAGAGAGTCAGTACTTC
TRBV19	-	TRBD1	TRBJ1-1	CASRKIGTGLSEAFF	TGTGCCAGTAGAAAGATCGGGACAGGGCTTTCTGAAGCTTTCTTT
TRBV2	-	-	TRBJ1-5	CASSERYSNQPQHF	TGTGCCAGCAGTGAACGGTATAGCAATCAGCCCCAGCATTTT